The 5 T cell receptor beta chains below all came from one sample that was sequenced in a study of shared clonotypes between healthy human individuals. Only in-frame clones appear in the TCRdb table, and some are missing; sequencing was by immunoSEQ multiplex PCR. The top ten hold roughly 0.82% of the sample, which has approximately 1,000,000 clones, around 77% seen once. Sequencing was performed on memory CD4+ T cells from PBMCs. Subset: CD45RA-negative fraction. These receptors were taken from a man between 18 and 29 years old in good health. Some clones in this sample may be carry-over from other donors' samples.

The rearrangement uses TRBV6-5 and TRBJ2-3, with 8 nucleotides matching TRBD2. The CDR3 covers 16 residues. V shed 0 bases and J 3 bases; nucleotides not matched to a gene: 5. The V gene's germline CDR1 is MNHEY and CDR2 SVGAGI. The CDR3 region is CASSYSSGSETDTQYF. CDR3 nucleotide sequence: TGTGCCAGCAGTTACTCGAGCGGGAGTGAGACAGATACGCAGTATTTT.

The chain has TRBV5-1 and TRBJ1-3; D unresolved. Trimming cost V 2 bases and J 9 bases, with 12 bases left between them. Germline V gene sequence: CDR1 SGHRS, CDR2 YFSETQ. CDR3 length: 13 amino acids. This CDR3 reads CASSLGQSGTIYF. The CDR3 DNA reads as TGCGCCAGCAGCTTAGGGCAGTCGGGCACCATATATTTT. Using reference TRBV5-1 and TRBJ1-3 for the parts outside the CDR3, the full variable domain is KAGVTQTPRYLIKTRGQQVTLSCSPISGHRSVSWYQQTPGQGLQFLFEYFSETQRNKGNFPGRFSGRQFSNSRSEMNVSTLELGDSALYLCASSLGQSGTIYFGEGSWLTVV.

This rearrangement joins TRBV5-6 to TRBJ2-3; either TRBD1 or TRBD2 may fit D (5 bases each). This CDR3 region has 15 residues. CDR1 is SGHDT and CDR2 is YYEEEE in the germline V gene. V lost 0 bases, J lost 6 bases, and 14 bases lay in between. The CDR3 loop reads CASSLDPTEGDTQYF. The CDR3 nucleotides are TGTGCCAGCAGCTTGGATCCGACAGAGGGGGATACGCAGTATTTT.

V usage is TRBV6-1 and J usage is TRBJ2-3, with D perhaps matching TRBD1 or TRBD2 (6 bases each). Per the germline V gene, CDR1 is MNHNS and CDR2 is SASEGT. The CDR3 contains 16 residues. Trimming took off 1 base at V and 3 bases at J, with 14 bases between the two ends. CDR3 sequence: CASSEVWGARTDTQYF. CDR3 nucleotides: TGTGCCAGCAGTGAAGTTTGGGGGGCTCGGACAGATACGCAGTATTTT.

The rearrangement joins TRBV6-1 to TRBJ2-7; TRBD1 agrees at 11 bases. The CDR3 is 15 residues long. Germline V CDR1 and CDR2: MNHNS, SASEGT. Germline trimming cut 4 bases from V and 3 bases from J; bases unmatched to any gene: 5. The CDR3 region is CASSGSGTGGYEQYF. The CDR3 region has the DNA TGTGCCAGCAGTGGTTCCGGGACAGGGGGCTACGAGCAGTACTTC.